This TCR beta chain is drawn from a study of blood T cells in healthy people across ages. General study results and limits: Diversity was estimated from one million T cells, and these estimates were considered underestimates. Fewer expanded clones and more diversity marked long-lived versus aged donors.

The use of a sample-barcoded 5' primer and a J-beta primer mix characterized a second PCR of roughly 7 to 11 cycles. Template switching added a 12-random-nucleotide identifier to every cDNA molecule. TCRdb re-called the 5' RACE reads with MiXCR, one entry per CDR3 protein. The sample has around 750,000 distinct CDR3 sequences; about 55% are singletons. The CDR3 contains 14 residues. The germline V gene has CDR1 SGHRS and CDR2 YFSETQ. About this clonotype: Its specificity is not known. One junction end disagrees with the germline gene, perhaps due to a read error.

Total RNA, at least 5 micrograms per sample, was extracted from PBMCs. The receptor's source is a man older than 75 in good health. The chain couples TRBV5-1 to TRBJ2-1; perhaps TRBD2 as D (6 bases). The sample comprised blood. This chain's CDR3 is CSSSLVGLTNEQFF. CDR3 coding DNA: TGCTCCAGCAGCCTGGTGGGACTTACCAATGAGCAGTTCTTC.